The 27 T cell receptor beta chains below come from one sample, sequenced in a study of cytomegalovirus exposure and HLA in healthy donors. PCR used 60 Vbeta primers and 13 Jbeta primers. Assay: immunoSEQ multiplex PCR; the TCRdb copy retains only in-frame clones and omits some. The repertoire includes about 130,000 clones, more than 8% of them detected once, and 4.5% to 5.5% sits in the top ten. The specimen sequenced was PBMCs. The receptors originated from a man aged 40-49 years in good health and CMV-seronegative.

The V gene is TRBV5-4, the J gene TRBJ2-2; 9 positions agree with TRBD2. V lost 2 bases to trimming and J lost 1 base; unmatched junction nucleotides: 0. The length of the CDR3 is 15 residues. Looked up from germline, CDR1 is SGHNT and CDR2 is YYREEE (reference sequence). The CDR3 is CASSLAGGNTGELFF. The CDR3 nucleotides read TGTGCCAGCAGCTTAGCGGGGGGGAACACCGGGGAGCTGTTTTTT.

The chain employs TRBV5-6 and TRBJ2-3, with TRBD2 matching over 7 bases. The trim removed 0 bases at V and 4 bases at J, leaving 2 bases unmatched. This CDR3 is built from 14 residues. CDR1 and CDR2 (germline): SGHDT, YYEEEE. The CDR3 DNA is TGTGCCAGCAGCTTGGTGGGGGGGGCAGATACGCAGTATTTT. This sequence encodes CASSLVGGADTQYF.

The chain recombines TRBV6-1 with TRBJ2-3, with 12 bases lining up with TRBD2. The CDR3 runs 15 residues. CDR1 is MNHNS, CDR2 SASEGT, per germline. Trimming removed 4 bases from V and 5 bases from J; junction bases left unmatched: 4. The CDR3: CASSGTSGVRDTQYF. CDR3 DNA: TGTGCCAGCAGTGGGACTAGCGGGGTGAGAGATACGCAGTATTTT.

This rearrangement joins TRBV7-9 to TRBJ2-7; D gene ambiguous. Trimming shortened V by 1 base and J by 1 base, and 8 bases separated the two germline ends. Per germline, CDR1 SEHNR and CDR2 FQNEAQ (reference sequence). CDR3 length: 14 residues. In DNA, the CDR3 is TGTGCCAGCAGCTTAGGTCAGTTATCCTACGAGCAGTACTTC. Translation: CASSLGQLSYEQYF.

CDR3 amino acids: CASSLVGQGNQPQHF. For the CDR3, the DNA is TGTGCCAGCAGCTTAGTTGGACAGGGGAATCAGCCCCAGCATTTT. The V and J genes are TRBV7-2 and TRBJ1-5; 9 nucleotides line up with TRBD1. With 1 base clipped from V and 4 bases from J, the junction kept 2 bases outside the gene matches. The CDR3 runs to 15 residues. Germline V gene data show CDR1 as SGHTA and CDR2 as FQGNSA.

This chain uses TRBV18 with TRBJ1-5; TRBD1 agrees at 8 bases. Germline V lookup: CDR1 KGHSH, CDR2 LQKENI. The CDR3 is 16 amino acids. Trimming took 5 bases from V and 2 from J; bases not matched to a gene: 8. CDR3 sequence: CASSDTGGRGNQPQHF. DNA of the CDR3: TGTGCCAGCTCAGATACAGGGGGGAGAGGCAATCAGCCCCAGCATTTT.

The rearrangement joins TRBV4-1 to TRBJ2-3, with a tentative D call TRBD1 (6 bases). Deletions cut 3 bases from V and 7 bases from J, with 17 bases between. CDR3 length equals 15 residues. Germline assignment: CDR1 MGHRA and CDR2 YSYEKL. The CDR3 DNA reads TGCGCCAGCAGCCAGGGCATTTTACAGGGAAATACGCAGTATTTT. Amino acid sequence: CASSQGILQGNTQYF.

This clone was recorded a few times. The genes are TRBV5-4 and TRBJ2-1; the match to TRBD2 covers 15 bases. V shed 3 bases, J shed 4 bases, and the junction held 2 bases outside the gene matches. CDR3 length: 16 amino acids. Germline CDR1 is SGHNT and CDR2 is YYREEE (reference sequence). CDR3 DNA: TGTGCCAGCAGCTGGGGACTAGCGGGGGGATACAATGAGCAGTTCTTC. It specifies CASSWGLAGGYNEQFF. Complete variable domain (other parts from reference TRBV5-4 and TRBJ2-1): ETGVTQSPTHLIKTRGQQVTLRCSSQSGHNTVSWYQQALGQGPQFIFQYYREEENGRGNFPPRFSGLQFPNYSSELNVNALELDDSALYLCASSWGLAGGYNEQFFGPGTRLTVL.

The table lists this clone with a few counts. V and J are TRBV7-9 and TRBJ2-1; 8 nucleotides align to TRBD1. This CDR3 is 16 amino acids long. Germline V CDR1 and CDR2: SEHNR, FQNEAQ (reference sequence). J was trimmed by 0 bases and V by 5 bases; bases with no gene match: 6. The DNA of the CDR3 is TGTGCCAGCAGCCCCGGGACAGGAGACTCCTACAATGAGCAGTTCTTC. Amino acids: CASSPGTGDSYNEQFF.

This clone was seen more than once but under ten times. The CDR3 spells CASSGARGTNYGYTF. The CDR3 nucleotides are TGTGCCAGCAGTGGGGCCAGGGGAACTAACTATGGCTACACCTTC. This rearrangement joins TRBV2 to TRBJ1-2, with D possibly being TRBD1 (6 bases). CDR3 length: 15 amino acids. Germline CDR1 and CDR2: SNHLY and FYNNEI. V was clipped by 4 bases and J by 0 bases, with 12 bases between them.

The chain is built from TRBV19 and TRBJ2-3, with unresolved D. V was clipped by 0 bases and J by 0 bases, with 4 bases between them. Looked up from germline, CDR1 is LNHDA and CDR2 is SQIVND (reference sequence). The CDR3 runs to 14 residues. The CDR3 here is CASSIDFSTDTQYF. The CDR3 nucleotides read TGTGCCAGTAGTATAGACTTTAGCACAGATACGCAGTATTTT.

This clone appeared a few times. The chain joins TRBV5-1 to TRBJ2-2; TRBD1 matches 9 bases. CDR1 is SGHRS and CDR2 is YFSETQ in the germline V gene. CDR3 length: 15 residues. The V gene end was trimmed by 4 bases and the J gene end by 5 bases; junction bases not matched to a gene: 6. The CDR3 nucleotides read TGCGCCAGCAGCGGGGAGACAGGGGGTACCGGGGAGCTGTTTTTT. Its protein product is CASSGETGGTGELFF.

The chain couples TRBV6-6 to TRBJ1-2; 10 nucleotides match TRBD1. The CDR3 covers 15 residues. Trimming at V came to 0 bases and at J to 4 bases, leaving 2 bases not matched to a gene. Per germline, CDR1 MNHNY and CDR2 SVGAGI (reference sequence). The CDR3 nucleotides read TGTGCCAGCAGTTACTCCCGGGACAGGGGCTATGGCTACACCTTC. Translating it yields CASSYSRDRGYGYTF.

This clone was recorded a few times. The gene calls are TRBV5-4 and TRBJ2-5, with TRBD1 matching over 9 bases. Germline V gene data show CDR1 as SGHNT and CDR2 as YYREEE (reference sequence). Trimming cost V 6 bases and J 2 bases; bases outside gene matches: 5. This CDR3 is built from 14 residues. The CDR3 loop is CASTVDRGQETQYF. Written as DNA, the CDR3 is TGTGCCAGCACCGTGGACAGGGGACAAGAGACCCAGTACTTC.

This clone was counted only a few times. V and J are TRBV6-6 and TRBJ1-2, with unresolved D. The V end lost 6 bases, the J end lost 0 bases, and 11 bases lay between the germline ends. CDR3 length: 14 amino acids. Germline V gives CDR1 MNHNY, CDR2 SVGAGI (reference sequence). This CDR3 reads CASRLLPTNYGYTF. The CDR3 nucleotides are TGTGCCAGCAGACTACTTCCTACTAACTATGGCTACACCTTC.

J is TRBJ2-1 and V is TRBV30, with 8 bases identical to TRBD1. Germline CDR1 and CDR2: GTSNPN and SVGIG (reference sequence). J was trimmed by 4 bases and V by 3 bases; bases with no gene match: 11. The CDR3 is 16 amino acids. The CDR3 coding sequence is TGTGCCTGGAGCGCCTCCCGGACAGGGAATTACAATGAGCAGTTCTTC. Protein sequence: CAWSASRTGNYNEQFF.

This chain connects TRBV29-1 to TRBJ2-7, with a tentative D call TRBD2 (5 bases). V lost 7 bases and J 3 bases, leaving 7 bases between the germline ends. There are 10 residues in the CDR3. Per germline, CDR1 SQVTM and CDR2 ANQGSEA. The CDR3 sequence is CSAGNYEQYF. CDR3 in DNA: TGCAGCGCCGGGAACTACGAGCAGTACTTC.

This clone has a handful of counts. The CDR3 sequence is CASSLAGGWEQYF. DNA for the CDR3: TGCGCCAGCAGCTTGGCCGGCGGTTGGGAGCAGTACTTC. The chain recombines TRBV5-1 with TRBJ2-7; D gene ambiguous. Trimming removed 0 bases at V and 7 bases at J, with 11 bases between. This CDR3 has 13 residues. Germline-derived CDR1 and CDR2 are SGHRS and YFSETQ.

The chain employs TRBV5-1 and TRBJ2-7; tentative D call: TRBD1 (6 bases). V was cut by 9 bases and J by 3 bases, with 13 bases left in between. Germline-derived CDR1 and CDR2 are SGHRS and YFSETQ. This CDR3 has 12 amino acids. The chain's CDR3 is CAIPGQNYEQYF. In DNA form, the CDR3 reads TGCGCCATCCCGGGACAAAACTACGAGCAGTACTTC. Supplemented by reference TRBV5-1 and TRBJ2-7, the full variable domain reads KAGVTQTPRYLIKTRGQQVTLSCSPISGHRSVSWYQQTPGQGLQFLFEYFSETQRNKGNFPGRFSGRQFSNSRSEMNVSTLELGDSALYLCAIPGQNYEQYFGPGTRLTVT.

This rearrangement joins TRBV10-3 to TRBJ1-1; tentative D call: TRBD1 (6 bases). Germline V gives CDR1 ENHRY, CDR2 SYGVKD. V was clipped by 4 bases and J by 7 bases, with 13 bases between them. The CDR3 totals 13 residues. In DNA, the CDR3 is TGTGCCATCAGTGTAGGGGGAATGGGTGAAGCTTTCTTT. Protein product: CAISVGGMGEAFF.

This clone showed up just a few times. This chain uses TRBV5-4 with TRBJ2-5; 8 bases match TRBD2. The V and J ends lost 1 base and 0 bases, in that order; junction bases with no gene match: 2. In germline, CDR1 is SGHNT, CDR2 YYREEE (reference sequence). This CDR3 spans 15 amino acids. CDR3 nucleotides: TGTGCCAGCAGCTTGAAGCGGGGGTACCAAGAGACCCAGTACTTC. Encoded protein: CASSLKRGYQETQYF.

The chain has TRBV7-9 and TRBJ2-7; 9 nucleotides line up with TRBD1. The germline gives CDR1 SEHNR, CDR2 FQNEAQ (reference sequence). Unmatched junction bases numbered 11, after V lost 2 bases and J lost 3 bases. This CDR3 has 17 residues. The CDR3 reads CASSLQPGQGMGYEQYF. The CDR3 DNA sequence: TGTGCCAGCAGCTTACAACCGGGACAGGGTATGGGCTACGAGCAGTACTTC. The full variable domain, with the rest looked up from reference TRBV7-9 and TRBJ2-7, is DTGVSQNPRHKITKRGQNVTFRCDPISEHNRLYWYRQTLGQGPEFLTYFQNEAQLEKSRLLSDRFSAERPKGSFSTLEIQRTEQGDSAMYLCASSLQPGQGMGYEQYFGPGTRLTVT.

The chain recombines TRBV5-1 with TRBJ2-7; no firm D call. This CDR3 region has 13 residues. Per germline, CDR1 SGHRS and CDR2 YFSETQ. V was cut by 0 bases and J by 6 bases, with 10 bases left in between. CDR3 sequence reads: CASSLALDIEQYF. Here the CDR3 DNA reads TGCGCCAGCAGCTTGGCCCTCGACATCGAGCAGTACTTC.

The V and J genes are TRBV10-3 and TRBJ1-6, with 9 bases matching TRBD1. CDR1 is ENHRY and CDR2 is SYGVKD in the germline V gene. CDR3 length: 12 residues. Trimming removed 10 bases from V and 8 bases from J; junction bases left unmatched: 3. The CDR3 sequence is CANRDRDSPLHF. The DNA for the CDR3 is TGTGCCAACCGGGACAGGGATTCACCCCTCCACTTT.

The genes are TRBV27 and TRBJ2-1; possibly TRBD2 for D (5 bases). Per germline, CDR1 MNHEY and CDR2 SMNVEV (reference sequence). The CDR3 is 13 amino acids. V lost 6 bases and J 6 bases, leaving 12 bases between the germline ends. DNA for the CDR3: TGTGCCAGCAGCCTAAGAGGGAGCAATGAGCAGTTCTTC. It specifies CASSLRGSNEQFF.

The chain employs TRBV19 and TRBJ1-5; TRBD1 matches at 7 bases. Germline assignment: CDR1 LNHDA and CDR2 SQIVND (reference sequence). V gave up 8 bases and J gave up 9 bases; unmatched junction bases: 13. This CDR3 comprises 14 residues. The DNA for the CDR3 is TGTGCCAGTTGCACAGGGGTTGAACCGCTGCCCCAGCATTTT. The encoded protein is CASCTGVEPLPQHF.

This clone was detected only a few times. J is TRBJ1-6 and V is TRBV28; no reliable D call. The CDR3 runs 15 residues. CDR1 is MDHEN and CDR2 is SYDVKM in the germline V gene. V was pared by 6 bases and J by 6 bases, with 15 bases between. CDR3 loop: CASSPPREGNSPLHF. CDR3 in DNA: TGTGCCAGCAGCCCCCCCCGAGAGGGTAATTCACCCCTCCACTTT. Variable domain in full (rest from reference TRBV28 and TRBJ1-6): DVKVTQSSRYLVKRTGEKVFLECVQDMDHENMFWYRQDPGLGLRLIYFSYDVKMKEKGDIPEGYSVSREKKERFSLILESASTNQTSMYLCASSPPREGNSPLHFGNGTRLTVT.